Detailed here is one T cell receptor beta chain. What it binds is not known. CDR1 LGHDT and CDR2 YNNKEL come from the germline V gene (reference sequence). V lost 2 bases and J 7 bases, leaving 2 bases between the germline ends. The CDR3 spans 10 residues. Produced via immunoSEQ multiplex PCR; TCRdb's table is partial and in-frame only. The sample includes 100,000 to 150,000 clones, roughly nine tenths of them seen just once. These data come from a study of T cell responses to AZD1222 COVID-19 vaccine. In the study overall: It was second doses at about 4 or about 12 weeks that were pooled. Study observations and caveats: The repertoires were collected only after the peak T cell response. Reports indicate that nearly half of spike-specific TCRs are directed at unmutated variant regions. Donors, mostly white British, included more females; clonal diversity was possibly underestimated.

V is TRBV3-1 (or the pseudogene TRBV3-2) and J is TRBJ2-5; no definite D call. This sequence was found in an adult in good health. This specimen was peripheral blood, taken on day 0 of AZD1222 vaccination. The CDR3: CASSQRTQYF. The DNA for the CDR3 is TGTGCCAGCAGCCAACGGACCCAGTACTTC.